This T cell receptor (beta chain) was recorded in a study of beta chain features in type 1 diabetes. Study-wide results and caveats: No resolution was reached here on whether HLA type influences TCRB rearrangement.

Only a few counts were recorded for this clone. Its antigen is as yet unknown. Per germline, CDR1 SEHNR and CDR2 FQNEAQ (reference sequence). The CDR3 totals 14 residues. V was cut by 6 bases and J by 4 bases, with 15 bases left in between. Every isolated RNA sample was fully reverse transcribed, so sequencing captured expressed TCRB transcripts. About 3.57 million reads, on average, came from each naive, central memory and regulatory T cell sample. The repertoire was sequenced with immunoSEQ multiplex PCR; TCRdb's copy has only in-frame clones and lacks some. The repertoire holds approximately 380,000 clones, with about 15% as singletons.

This TCR derives from a woman aged 18-29 years in good health. The sequenced sample consisted of naive CD4+ T cells from blood. The V call is TRBV7-9, the J call TRBJ1-1; D uncertain. The CDR3 DNA reads as TGTGCCAGCAGTCCCCCCGGTAGATCCACTGAAGCTTTCTTT. It yields the protein CASSPPGRSTEAFF.